This TCR beta chain stems from a study of cytomegalovirus exposure and HLA in healthy donors. Comments on this clone: Antigen: not known.

The roughly 120-subject validation cohort, separate from the 666-subject first cohort, included the donors. Using immunoSEQ multiplex PCR, the repertoire was profiled, and TCRdb retains in-frame clones only, with some absent. The table includes 98,000 or so clones, 90% to 97% detected once. Study-level results: Among the CMV-associated chains, a few were confirmed in vitro as specific for CMV antigens. High sensitivity and specificity were reportedly achieved when the classifier diagnosed cytomegalovirus status. Researchers counted 164 TCR beta chains as cytomegalovirus-associated.

V lost 3 bases to trimming and J lost 8 bases, with 11 bases between them. CDR3 length: 13 residues. CDR1 and CDR2 from the germline V gene are MNHEY and SVGAGI. The sequenced material came from PBMCs. The gene calls are TRBV6-5 and TRBJ2-1, with a weak D call TRBD1 (7 bases). The TCR was taken from a woman between 18 and 30 years old in good health and CMV-seronegative. CDR3 coding DNA: TGTGCCAGCAGTTATACCAGGGGGGATGAGCAGTTCTTC. This encodes CASSYTRGDEQFF.